This T cell receptor (beta chain) was captured in a study of neurological immune-mediated disorders. Stated time point: longitudinal time-point 2. The CDR3 loop spans 16 amino acids. The V gene lost 0 bases and the J gene lost 2 bases, with 15 bases spanning the gap. Looked up from germline, CDR1 is SGHKS and CDR2 is YYEKEE (reference sequence). This clonotype was found many times. The making of cDNA relied on 5'RACE with 10-nucleotide random UMIs. One entry per CDR3 protein, called by TCRdb with MiXCR from the 5' RACE reads. This sample has tens of thousands of distinct CDR3 sequences, with less than 10% found just once.

Material: PBMCs. This sequence joins TRBV5-5 and TRBJ2-7, with a possible D match to TRBD1 (5 bases). The clonotype originates from a man aged 30 to 45 in good health. The CDR3 loop is CASSLVAGFSTYEQYF. CDR3 DNA sequence: TGTGCCAGCAGCTTGGTCGCAGGGTTCTCAACCTACGAGCAGTACTTC. The variable domain in full, completed from reference TRBV5-5 and TRBJ2-7, reads DAGVTQSPTHLIKTRGQQVTLRCSPISGHKSVSWYQQVLGQGPQFIFQYYEKEERGRGNFPDRFSARQFPNYSSELNVNALLLGDSALYLCASSLVAGFSTYEQYFGPGTRLTVT.